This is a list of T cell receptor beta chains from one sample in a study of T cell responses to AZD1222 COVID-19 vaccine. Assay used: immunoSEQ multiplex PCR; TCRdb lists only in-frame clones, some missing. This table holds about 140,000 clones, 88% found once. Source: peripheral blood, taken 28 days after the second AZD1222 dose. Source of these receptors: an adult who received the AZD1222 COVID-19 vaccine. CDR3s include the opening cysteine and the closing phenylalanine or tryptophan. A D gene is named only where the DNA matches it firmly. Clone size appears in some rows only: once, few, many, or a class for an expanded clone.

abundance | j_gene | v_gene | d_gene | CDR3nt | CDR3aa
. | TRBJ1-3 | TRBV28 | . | TGTGCCAGCAGTAGCACAGGGATTTACTCTGGAAACACCATATATTTT | CASSSTGIYSGNTIYF
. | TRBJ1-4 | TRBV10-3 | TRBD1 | TGTGCCATCAAACAGGGGGCTAATGAAAAACTGTTTTTT | CAIKQGANEKLFF
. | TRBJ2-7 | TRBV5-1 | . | TGCGCCAGCAGCACAGGACGGGGCAGAGGGGAGCAGTACTTC | CASSTGRGRGEQYF
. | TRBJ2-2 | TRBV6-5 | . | TGTGCCAGCAGTTACGAGGGGACCGGGGAGCTGTTTTTT | CASSYEGTGELFF
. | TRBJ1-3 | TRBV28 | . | TGTGCCAGCATGGCCGAGTCAGACGGAAACACCATATATTTT | CASMAESDGNTIYF
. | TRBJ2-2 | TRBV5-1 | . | TGCGCCAGCTCCGGGACACTTAACACCGGGGAGCTGTTTTTT | CASSGTLNTGELFF
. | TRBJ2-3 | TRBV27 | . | TGTGCCAGCAGTTTTCGAAGAGATACGCAGTATTTT | CASSFRRDTQYF
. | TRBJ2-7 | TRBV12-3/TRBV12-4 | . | TGTGCCAGCAGTTTGCAGACTGCCTACGAGCAGTACTTC | CASSLQTAYEQYF
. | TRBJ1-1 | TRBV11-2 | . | TGTGCCAGCAGCTACGAGAACACTGAAGCTTTCTTT | CASSYENTEAFF
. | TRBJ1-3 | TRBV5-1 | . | TGCGCCAGCAGCTTGGCTGGGACTGTCTCTGGAAACACCATATATTTT | CASSLAGTVSGNTIYF
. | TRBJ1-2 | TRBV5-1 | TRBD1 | TGCGCCAGCAGCTTGACAGGGGGTTGGGACTATGGCTACACCTTC | CASSLTGGWDYGYTF
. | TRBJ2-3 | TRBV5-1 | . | TGCGCCAGCAGCTTGAGCGAATCCACAGATACGCAGTATTTT | CASSLSESTDTQYF
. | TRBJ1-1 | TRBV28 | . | TGTGCCAGCAGTCAAATCACGAAAAGGAACACTGAAGCTTTCTTT | CASSQITKRNTEAFF
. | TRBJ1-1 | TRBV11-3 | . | TGTGCCAGCAGCCTGCGTGGCGGGGATCGAGCTTTCTTT | CASSLRGGDRAFF
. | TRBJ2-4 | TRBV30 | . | TGTGCCTGGAGTGTACCCGACACGTCAAAGAGGAGCATTCAGTACTTC | CAWSVPDTSKRSIQYF
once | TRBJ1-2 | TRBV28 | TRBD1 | TGTGCCAGCAGTCTCGGACAGGGTAGACATGGCTACACCTTC | CASSLGQGRHGYTF
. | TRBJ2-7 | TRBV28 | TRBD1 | TGTGCCGGCTCAGGCCCGGGGACAGGGCGGGACGAGCAGTACTTC | CAGSGPGTGRDEQYF
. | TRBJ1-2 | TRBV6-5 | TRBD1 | TGTGCCAGCAGTTTAAGCACAGGGGGCGCCGGTTATGGCTACACCTTC | CASSLSTGGAGYGYTF
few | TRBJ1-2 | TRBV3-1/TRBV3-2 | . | TGTGCCAGCAGCCAAGTTCTAGGGGCTAACTATGGCTACACCTTC | CASSQVLGANYGYTF
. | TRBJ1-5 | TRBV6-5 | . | TGTGCCAGCAGCCGACTGGATCAGCCCCAGCATTTT | CASSRLDQPQHF
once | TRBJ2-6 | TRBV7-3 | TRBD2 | TGTGCCAGCAGCACCCGGGGGGCTGGGGCCAACGTCCTGACTTTC | CASSTRGAGANVLTF
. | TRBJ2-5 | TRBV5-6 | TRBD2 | TGTGCCAGCAGCCTAGGGGTACTAGCGGAAGAGACCCAGTACTTC | CASSLGVLAEETQYF
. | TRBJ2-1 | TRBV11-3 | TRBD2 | TGTGCCAGCAGCTTAGGGGGCGGGAGTCCGGATGAGCAGTTCTTC | CASSLGGGSPDEQFF
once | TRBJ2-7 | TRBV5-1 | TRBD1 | TGCGCCAGCAGCGATAGCGAGGACAGGGGGCTAGTTAAAGAGCAGTACTTC | CASSDSEDRGLVKEQYF
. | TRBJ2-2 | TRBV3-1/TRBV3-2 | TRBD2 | TGTGCCAGCAAAAGGCGGGAGGGCACCGGGGAGCTGTTTTTT | CASKRREGTGELFF
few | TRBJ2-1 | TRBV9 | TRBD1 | TGTGCCAGCAGCGTATCAGGGGGCAACAATGAGCAGTTCTTC | CASSVSGGNNEQFF
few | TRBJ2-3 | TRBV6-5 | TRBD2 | TGTGCCAGCAGTAGCGGGGGCGGGTCAGATACGCAGTATTTT | CASSSGGGSDTQYF
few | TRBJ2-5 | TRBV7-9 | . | TGTGCCAGCAGCTTATTGGCAGGTTTTGGGGAGACCCAGTACTTC | CASSLLAGFGETQYF
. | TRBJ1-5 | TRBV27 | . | TGTGCCAGCAGTTTAGTGGCCGCAAATCAGCCCCAGCATTTT | CASSLVAANQPQHF
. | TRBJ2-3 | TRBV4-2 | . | TGTGCCAGCAGCCAAGATCTCCCAGATACGCAGTATTTT | CASSQDLPDTQYF
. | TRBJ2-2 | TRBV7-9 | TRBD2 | TGTGCCAGCAGTGTGGCGAGCGGGAAGAACACCGGGGAGCTGTTTTTT | CASSVASGKNTGELFF
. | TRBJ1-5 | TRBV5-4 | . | TGTGCCAGCAGCTTGGGCAGCCATCAGCCCCAGCATTTT | CASSLGSHQPQHF
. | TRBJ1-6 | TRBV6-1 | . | TGTGCCAGCAGTGAAATGAGGGTGGAGACGGGACCCCTCCACTTT | CASSEMRVETGPLHF
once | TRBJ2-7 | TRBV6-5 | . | TGTGCCAGCAGCCTGCTTTTCGCTGGTGGATACGAGCAGTACTTC | CASSLLFAGGYEQYF
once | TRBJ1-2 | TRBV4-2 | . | TGTGCCAGCAGCCAAGAGGGCGTAGGGATTCAATATGGCTACACCTTC | CASSQEGVGIQYGYTF
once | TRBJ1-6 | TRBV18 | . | TGTGCCAGCTCACCAGACGGGGTACCCAATTCACCCCTCCACTTT | CASSPDGVPNSPLHF
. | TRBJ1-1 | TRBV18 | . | TGTGCCAGCTCACCAAGCACAAACACTGAAGCTTTCTTT | CASSPSTNTEAFF
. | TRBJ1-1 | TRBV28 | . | TGTGCCAGCAGTTTAGTCGGGGGGACTGAAGCTTTCTTT | CASSLVGGTEAFF
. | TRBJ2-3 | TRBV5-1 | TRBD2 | TGCGCCAGCAGCTTCCTAGCGGGAGGTCGTCCCCCAGATACGCAGTATTTT | CASSFLAGGRPPDTQYF
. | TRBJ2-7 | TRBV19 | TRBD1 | TGTGCCAGTAGCACCGACAGGGGACGATCCTACGAGCAGTACTTC | CASSTDRGRSYEQYF
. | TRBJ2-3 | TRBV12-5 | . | TGTGCTAGTGGTTTACAGGGTGATACGCAGTATTTT | CASGLQGDTQYF
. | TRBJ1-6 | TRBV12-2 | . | TGTGCAAGTCGCTTCCGAGATCTCTGTGGGTCACCCCTCCACTTT | CASRFRDLCGSPLHF
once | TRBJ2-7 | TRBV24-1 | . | TGTGCCACCAGTGATTCTGGGGACTTCCCCTACGAGCAGTACTTC | CATSDSGDFPYEQYF
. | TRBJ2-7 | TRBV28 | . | TGTGCCATCCACAAAGCCTCCTACGAGCAGTACTTC | CAIHKASYEQYF
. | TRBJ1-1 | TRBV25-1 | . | TGTGCCAGCAGTGACCCGGGTCAGGGACCCACTGAAGCTTTCTTT | CASSDPGQGPTEAFF
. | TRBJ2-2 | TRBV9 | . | TGTGCCAGCAGCGTAGACGGGGGAGGAACCGGGGAGCTGTTTTTT | CASSVDGGGTGELFF
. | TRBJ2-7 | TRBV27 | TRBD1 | TGTGCCAGCAGTTTGCACAGGGGTCACTACGAGCAGTACTTC | CASSLHRGHYEQYF
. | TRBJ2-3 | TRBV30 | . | TGTGCCTGGAGAAAAGAACATAGCACAGATACGCAGTATTTT | CAWRKEHSTDTQYF